This record covers a single TCR beta chain. The antigen is undetermined. At one end, the junction sequence differs from germline, possibly due to a read error. The data were obtained in a study of shared clonotypes between healthy human individuals. Naive CD8 cells were CD45RO-negative, positively selected for CCR7, excluding terminally differentiated effector memory CD45RA+ cells. The CDR3 is 14 amino acids. CDR1 and CDR2 from the germline V gene are MNHEY and SVGAGI. TCRdb's table, derived via immunoSEQ multiplex PCR, lists solely in-frame clones and lacks some. The sample records millions of clones, about 93% being singletons. Study-wide points: Shared clonotypes across all four donors exceeded non-shared ones in generation probability.

Input material: naive CD8+ T cells from PBMCs. The receptor was derived from a man in his late teens or twenties in good health. Some clones in this sample may be carry-over from other donors' samples. The chain recombines TRBV6-5 with TRBJ2-2, with a possible D match to TRBD1 (6 bases). CDR3 sequence (DNA): TGTGCCAGCAGTTATGGGGACAACACCGGGGAGCTGTCTTTT. Protein product: CASSYGDNTGELSF.